Listed below are T cell receptor beta chains from one sample, sequenced in a study of T cell changes during pregnancy in multiple sclerosis. Sequenced by immunoSEQ multiplex PCR; TCRdb stores in-frame clones only, minus some. This sample has roughly 42,000 clones, with 91% found just once. Here the sequenced sample was CD4+ T cells from peripheral blood mononuclear cells, taken in the second trimester of pregnancy. These receptors came from a female donor in good health, enrolled as a control in a pregnancy study. Each CDR3 is given without its conserved first and last residue. Only part of the rows carry a size: once, few, many, or a class if the clone is expanded.

J gene: TRBJ1-4; V gene: TRBV11-2; clone size: .; CDR3 protein: ASSSLATNEKLF
J gene: TRBJ2-3; V gene: TRBV30; clone size: .; CDR3 protein: AWSPGASGTDTQY
J gene: TRBJ2-6; V gene: TRBV19; clone size: .; CDR3 protein: ASSPVSGANVLT
J gene: TRBJ1-6; V gene: TRBV9; clone size: .; CDR3 protein: ASSVAENRGTNSPLH
J gene: TRBJ1-1; V gene: TRBV10-2; clone size: .; CDR3 protein: ASSSGTGTALNTEAF
J gene: TRBJ2-5; V gene: TRBV28; clone size: .; CDR3 protein: ASSFQLGTGVVWGQETQY
J gene: TRBJ2-7; V gene: TRBV7-6; clone size: .; CDR3 protein: ASSFSPGTYEQY
J gene: TRBJ2-2; V gene: TRBV7-3; clone size: once; CDR3 protein: ASSFLSLTGELF
J gene: TRBJ2-5; V gene: TRBV6-5; clone size: .; CDR3 protein: ASSLVAGTFETQY
J gene: TRBJ2-7; V gene: TRBV7-6; clone size: .; CDR3 protein: ASSFSLGEQY
J gene: TRBJ1-2; V gene: TRBV5-5; clone size: .; CDR3 protein: ASSLVADSYGYT
J gene: TRBJ1-2; V gene: TRBV2; clone size: .; CDR3 protein: ASRGQGANYGYT
J gene: TRBJ2-3; V gene: TRBV5-1; clone size: .; CDR3 protein: ASSLWGLAGGRTDTQY
J gene: TRBJ2-1; V gene: TRBV30; clone size: .; CDR3 protein: AWNPGQYNEQF
J gene: TRBJ2-1; V gene: TRBV19; clone size: .; CDR3 protein: ASSISATSSYNEQF
J gene: TRBJ2-5; V gene: TRBV30; clone size: .; CDR3 protein: AWEEKATQY
J gene: TRBJ2-7; V gene: TRBV10-2; clone size: .; CDR3 protein: AIRQTSSYEQY
J gene: TRBJ2-3; V gene: TRBV7-9; clone size: once; CDR3 protein: ASSLSSGGTDTQY
J gene: TRBJ2-3; V gene: TRBV25-1; clone size: .; CDR3 protein: ASSRGGGWTQY
J gene: TRBJ1-3; V gene: TRBV29-1; clone size: .; CDR3 protein: SATGTLRNTIY
J gene: TRBJ2-2; V gene: TRBV30; clone size: few; CDR3 protein: AFDREVRTGELF
J gene: TRBJ2-1; V gene: TRBV18; clone size: .; CDR3 protein: ASSPQNRGWDEQF
J gene: TRBJ1-6; V gene: TRBV2; clone size: .; CDR3 protein: AEGGLYNSPLH
J gene: TRBJ1-5; V gene: TRBV5-1; clone size: .; CDR3 protein: ASSLDSNSNQPQH
J gene: TRBJ2-3; V gene: TRBV19; clone size: .; CDR3 protein: ASSIRGDTQY
J gene: TRBJ2-2; V gene: TRBV5-1; clone size: .; CDR3 protein: ASSQNGQGNTGELF
J gene: TRBJ2-2; V gene: TRBV27; clone size: .; CDR3 protein: ASSFLWTGGQTGELF
J gene: TRBJ1-2; V gene: TRBV5-5; clone size: .; CDR3 protein: ASSRTGNYGYT
J gene: TRBJ2-7; V gene: TRBV28; clone size: .; CDR3 protein: ASRAPAGGRREQY
J gene: TRBJ2-1; V gene: TRBV19; clone size: .; CDR3 protein: ASSSTTGSPYNEQF
J gene: TRBJ1-1; V gene: TRBV30; clone size: few; CDR3 protein: AWSVRRPGGFTEAF
J gene: TRBJ2-6; V gene: TRBV11-3; clone size: .; CDR3 protein: ASSLDSSGANVLT
J gene: TRBJ2-7; V gene: TRBV30; clone size: .; CDR3 protein: ALSGSGIEQY
J gene: TRBJ1-2; V gene: TRBV7-8; clone size: .; CDR3 protein: ASSPGQLNNYGYT
J gene: TRBJ2-3; V gene: TRBV30; clone size: .; CDR3 protein: AWSVLAGTPDTQY
J gene: TRBJ2-5; V gene: TRBV6-5; clone size: .; CDR3 protein: ASRWAVKETQY
J gene: TRBJ1-4; V gene: TRBV5-5; clone size: .; CDR3 protein: ASSLAGGSANEKLF